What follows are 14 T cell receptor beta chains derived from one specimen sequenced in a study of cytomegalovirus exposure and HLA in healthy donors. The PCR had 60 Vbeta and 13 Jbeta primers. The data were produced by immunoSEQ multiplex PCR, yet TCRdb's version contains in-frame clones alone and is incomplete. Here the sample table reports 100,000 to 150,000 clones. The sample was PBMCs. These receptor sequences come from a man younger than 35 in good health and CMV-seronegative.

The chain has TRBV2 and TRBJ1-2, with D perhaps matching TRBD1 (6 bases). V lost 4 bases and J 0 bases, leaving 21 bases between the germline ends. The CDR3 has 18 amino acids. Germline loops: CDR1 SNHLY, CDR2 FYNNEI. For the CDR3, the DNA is TGTGCCAGCAGTGGGGGCCAGGGGCTACCGGTTGCTAACTATGGCTACACCTTC. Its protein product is CASSGGQGLPVANYGYTF.

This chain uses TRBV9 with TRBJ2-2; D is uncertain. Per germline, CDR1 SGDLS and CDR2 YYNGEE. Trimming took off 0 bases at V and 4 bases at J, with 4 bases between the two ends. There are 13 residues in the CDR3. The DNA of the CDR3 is TGTGCCAGCAGCGTAGACACCACCGGGGAGCTGTTTTTT. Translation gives CASSVDTTGELFF.

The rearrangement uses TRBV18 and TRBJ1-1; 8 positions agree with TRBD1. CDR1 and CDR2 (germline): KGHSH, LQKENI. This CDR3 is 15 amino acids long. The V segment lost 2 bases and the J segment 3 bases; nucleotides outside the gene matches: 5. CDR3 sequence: CASSPSGGADTEAFF. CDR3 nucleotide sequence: TGTGCCAGCTCACCATCAGGGGGCGCGGACACTGAAGCTTTCTTT.

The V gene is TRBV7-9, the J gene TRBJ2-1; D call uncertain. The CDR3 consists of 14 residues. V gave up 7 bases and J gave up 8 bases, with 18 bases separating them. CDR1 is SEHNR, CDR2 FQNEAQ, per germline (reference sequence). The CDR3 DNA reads TGTGCCAGCAACCCCTACGAGGCGTCACATGAGCAGTTCTTC. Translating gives CASNPYEASHEQFF.

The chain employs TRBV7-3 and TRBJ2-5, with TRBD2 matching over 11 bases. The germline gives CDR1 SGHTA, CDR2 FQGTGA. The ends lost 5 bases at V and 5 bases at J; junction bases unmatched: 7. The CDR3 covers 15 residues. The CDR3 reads CASSNSGGASETQYF. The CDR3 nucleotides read TGTGCCAGCAGCAATAGCGGGGGGGCCTCTGAGACCCAGTACTTC.

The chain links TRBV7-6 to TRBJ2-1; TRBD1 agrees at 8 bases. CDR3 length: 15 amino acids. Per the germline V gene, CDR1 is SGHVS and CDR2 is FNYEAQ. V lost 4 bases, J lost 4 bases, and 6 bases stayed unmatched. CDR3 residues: CASSSSDREYNEQFF. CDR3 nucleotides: TGTGCCAGCAGCTCGTCGGACAGGGAATACAATGAGCAGTTCTTC.

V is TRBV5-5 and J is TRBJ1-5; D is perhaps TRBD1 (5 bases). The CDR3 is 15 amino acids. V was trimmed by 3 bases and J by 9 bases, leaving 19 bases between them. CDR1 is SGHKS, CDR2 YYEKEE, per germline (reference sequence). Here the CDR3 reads CASSSGLLEGPPQHF. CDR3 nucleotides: TGTGCCAGCAGCTCGGGACTCCTAGAAGGTCCGCCCCAGCATTTT.

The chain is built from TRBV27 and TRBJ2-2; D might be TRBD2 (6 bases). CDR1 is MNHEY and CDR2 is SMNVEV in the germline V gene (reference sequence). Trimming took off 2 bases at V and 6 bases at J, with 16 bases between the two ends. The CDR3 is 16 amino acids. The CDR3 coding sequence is TGTGCCAGCAGTTTACTCGCCGGGGGTGGATCCGGGGAGCTGTTTTTT. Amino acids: CASSLLAGGGSGELFF.

The DNA for the CDR3 is TGTGCCTGGAGTCCATTCCGGAGACAGGGGGCCGTTCAGCCCCAGCATTTT. Translation gives CAWSPFRRQGAVQPQHF. The rearrangement links TRBV30 to TRBJ1-5; 10 nucleotides align to TRBD1. Unmatched junction bases numbered 13, after V lost 2 bases and J lost 6 bases. CDR3 size: 17 residues. Germline V gene data show CDR1 as GTSNPN and CDR2 as SVGIG (reference sequence). The full variable domain, in which reference TRBV30 and TRBJ1-5 provide the parts outside the CDR3, is SQTIHQWPATLVQPVGSPLSLECTVEGTSNPNLYWYRQAAGRGLQLLFYSVGIGQISSEVPQNLSASRPQDRQFILSSKKLLLSDSGFYLCAWSPFRRQGAVQPQHFGDGTRLSIL.

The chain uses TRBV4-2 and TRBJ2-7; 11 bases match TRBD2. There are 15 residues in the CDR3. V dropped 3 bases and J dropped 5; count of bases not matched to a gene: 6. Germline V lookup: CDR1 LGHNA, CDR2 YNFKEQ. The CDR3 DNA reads TGTGCCAGCAGCCAGCTCACTAGCGGGAGCCACGAGCAGTACTTC. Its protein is CASSQLTSGSHEQYF.

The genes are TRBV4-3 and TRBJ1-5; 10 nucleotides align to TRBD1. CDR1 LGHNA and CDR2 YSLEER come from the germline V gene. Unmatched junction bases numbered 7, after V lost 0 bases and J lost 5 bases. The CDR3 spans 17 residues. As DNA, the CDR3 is TGCGCCAGCAGCCAAGAAATCGCCGGGACAGGGGATCAGCCCCAGCATTTT. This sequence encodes CASSQEIAGTGDQPQHF.

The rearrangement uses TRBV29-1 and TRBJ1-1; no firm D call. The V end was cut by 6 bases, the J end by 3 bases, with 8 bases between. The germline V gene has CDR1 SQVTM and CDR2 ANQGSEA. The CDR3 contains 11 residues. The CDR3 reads CSVFRDTEAFF. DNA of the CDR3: TGCAGCGTCTTTCGTGACACTGAAGCTTTCTTT.

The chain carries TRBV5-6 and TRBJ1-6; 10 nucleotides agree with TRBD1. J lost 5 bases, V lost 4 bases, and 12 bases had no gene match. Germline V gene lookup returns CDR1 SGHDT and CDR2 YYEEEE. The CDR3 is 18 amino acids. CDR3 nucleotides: TGTGCCAGCAGCCAAGGACAGGGGGGACGGTACGATAATTCACCCCTCCACTTT. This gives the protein CASSQGQGGRYDNSPLHF.

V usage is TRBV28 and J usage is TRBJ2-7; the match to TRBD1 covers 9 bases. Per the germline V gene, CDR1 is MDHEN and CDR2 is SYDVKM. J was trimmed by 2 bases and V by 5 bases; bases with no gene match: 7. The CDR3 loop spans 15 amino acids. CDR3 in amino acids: CASSTPGTGTYEQYF. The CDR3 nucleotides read TGTGCCAGCAGTACACCCGGGACAGGGACCTACGAGCAGTACTTC.